The 32 T cell receptor beta chains reported below all come from one sample, sequenced in a study of HIV-infected patients and healthy controls (dated by TCRdb to the mid-2010s). Libraries were prepared through 5' RACE. For sequencing, an Illumina MiSeq was employed. Using SuperScript III with primers targeting the alpha and beta constant regions, approximately 450 ng of RNA was reverse transcribed. Separate alpha and beta chain libraries were made by chain-specific third strand synthesis with multiplexing indices. The public reads were reprocessed in TCRdb via fastp at Q25 and MiXCR, keeping in-frame beta chains. Rows merge per CDR3 protein into single entries with the most common DNA and genes. The sample contains fewer than 20,000 distinct CDR3 sequences, 10% to 15% of them found a single time. The ten largest make up around 10% of the sample. Since whole blood was used without any cell fractionation, the repertoire reflected all peripheral T cells in unsorted form.

The sequencing sample was made of blood. The source of these receptors is an adult in good health.

In its sample, this clonotype was seen many times. J is TRBJ2-7 and V is TRBV28; the D gene could be TRBD1 or TRBD2 (5 bases each). The V end was cut by 4 bases, the J end by 6 bases, with 13 bases between. Germline lookup yields CDR1 MDHEN and CDR2 SYDVKM. This CDR3 comprises 13 residues. CDR3 nucleotide sequence: TGTGCCAGCAGTTCGGGGCCATCCCGCGAGCAGTACTTC. Its protein product is CASSSGPSREQYF.

This chain uses TRBV30 with TRBJ1-1; no reliable D call. Germline V gene data show CDR1 as GTSNPN and CDR2 as SVGIG (reference sequence). This CDR3 spans 10 amino acids. Trimming took off 3 bases at V and 6 bases at J, with 5 bases between the two ends. The CDR3 DNA follows: TGTGCCTGGAGACGGTCTGAAGCTTTCTTT. Residues: CAWRRSEAFF. Full variable domain (missing parts from reference TRBV30 and TRBJ1-1): SQTIHQWPATLVQPVGSPLSLECTVEGTSNPNLYWYRQAAGRGLQLLFYSVGIGQISSEVPQNLSASRPQDRQFILSSKKLLLSDSGFYLCAWRRSEAFFGQGTRLTVV.

This clonotype was recorded at least ten times. This chain uses TRBV10-3 with TRBJ1-5; 7 bases align to TRBD1. The CDR3 is 14 residues long. The J segment lost 3 bases and the V segment lost 8 bases, leaving 7 bases of the junction unmatched. CDR1 and CDR2 (germline): ENHRY, SYGVKD. CDR3 residues: CAIQAGQYNQPQHF. CDR3 nucleotides: TGTGCCATCCAGGCGGGACAGTACAATCAGCCCCAGCATTTT.

By frequency in the sample, this clonotype is medium-sized. The genes are TRBV6-1 and TRBJ1-5; D remains ambiguous. V was shortened by 5 bases and J by 5 bases, with 13 bases between the two germline ends. Germline CDR1 MNHNS, CDR2 SASEGT. The CDR3 spans 14 residues. CDR3 in DNA: TGTGCCAGCAGTAGACTTGGGCAACATCAGCCCCAGCATTTT. As protein: CASSRLGQHQPQHF.

The CDR3 loop is CASSTGITDYGYTF. The CDR3, as DNA: TGTGCCAGCAGCACCGGTATAACCGACTATGGCTACACCTTC. The chain employs TRBV7-2 and TRBJ1-2; no reliable D call. V was cut by 5 bases and J by 3 bases, with 13 bases left in between. This CDR3 has 14 residues. Germline values: CDR1 SGHTA, CDR2 FQGNSA.

This clonotype was found a few times. V is TRBV4-2 and J is TRBJ2-3; D is unclear. This CDR3 comprises 17 residues. Deletions cut 0 bases from V and 0 bases from J, with 13 bases between. From germline, CDR1 is LGHNA and CDR2 YNFKEQ. In nucleotides, the CDR3 is TGTGCCAGCAGCCAAGAAGGGCTCCCCTTTAGCACAGATACGCAGTATTTT. It yields the protein CASSQEGLPFSTDTQYF.

This clonotype was counted between two and nine times. The V call is TRBV6-2 or TRBV6-3, the J call TRBJ1-2; possibly TRBD1 for D (5 bases). The length of the CDR3 is 12 residues. The germline gives CDR1 MNHEY, CDR2 SVGEGT. V lost 7 bases and J lost 6, with 12 bases in between. The DNA of the CDR3 is TGTGCCAGCAACCAGGGTTGGGATGGCTACACCTTC. Encoded protein: CASNQGWDGYTF.

This clonotype was recorded many times. The rearrangement uses TRBV28 and TRBJ1-2; D is uncertain. Germline lookup yields CDR1 MDHEN and CDR2 SYDVKM. The length of the CDR3 is 12 residues. V lost 1 base, J lost 5 bases, and 5 bases lay in between. The CDR3 DNA is TGTGCCAGCAGTTTATCCGAGTATGGCTACACCTTC. Translation: CASSLSEYGYTF.

This clonotype was seen only a few times. The CDR3 sequence: CASSWGGTGTNQPQHF. The CDR3 DNA follows: TGTGCCAGCAGCTGGGGGGGGACAGGGACCAATCAGCCCCAGCATTTT. This chain joins TRBV5-4 and TRBJ1-5; 9 bases agree with TRBD1. The germline CDR1 and CDR2 sequences are SGHNT and YYREEE (reference sequence). With V trimmed by 3 bases and J by 3 bases, 7 bases remained unmatched. This CDR3 comprises 16 residues.

CDR3 protein: CASRRGLGVEDYGYTF. The CDR3 DNA reads TGTGCCAGCCGAAGAGGGCTGGGGGTTGAAGACTATGGCTACACCTTC. This chain links TRBV7-9 with TRBJ1-2, with D perhaps matching TRBD1 (5 bases). Trimming took 8 bases from V and 3 from J, leaving 22 bases between them. The CDR3 is made up of 16 amino acids. Per the germline V gene, CDR1 is SEHNR and CDR2 is FQNEAQ (reference sequence). The full variable domain, with the rest looked up from reference TRBV7-9 and TRBJ1-2, is DTGVSQNPRHKITKRGQNVTFRCDPISEHNRLYWYRQTLGQGPEFLTYFQNEAQLEKSRLLSDRFSAERPKGSFSTLEIQRTEQGDSAMYLCASRRGLGVEDYGYTFGSGTRLTVV.

Relative to its sample, this clonotype is medium-sized. V usage is TRBV4-2 and J usage is TRBJ2-1; D is undetermined. V was clipped by 4 bases and J by 2 bases, with 9 bases between them. Germline V CDR1 and CDR2: LGHNA, YNFKEQ. The CDR3 has 14 residues. The CDR3: CASSPTQTYNEQFF. The CDR3 DNA is TGTGCCAGCAGCCCCACGCAGACCTACAATGAGCAGTTCTTC.

There are many counts of this clonotype. The genes are TRBV20-1 and TRBJ2-1; D may be TRBD1 (7 bases). The germline CDR1 and CDR2 sequences are DFQATT and SNEGSKA (reference sequence). Trimming removed 3 bases at V and 6 bases at J, with 21 bases between. The CDR3 is made up of 16 amino acids. The CDR3 reads CSASGGRGGFSNEQFF. CDR3 coding DNA: TGCAGTGCTAGCGGGGGCAGAGGGGGCTTTTCCAATGAGCAGTTCTTC.

This clonotype was recorded a few times. The chain employs TRBV3-1 and TRBJ1-1; D gene uncertain. CDR1 and CDR2 from the germline V gene are LGHDT and YNNKEL (reference sequence). The length of the CDR3 is 14 residues. V gave up 0 bases and J gave up 2 bases, with 7 bases separating them. The CDR3 here is CASSQDRRNTEAFF. The CDR3 bases are TGTGCCAGCAGCCAAGATAGGAGAAACACTGAAGCTTTCTTT.

By proportion, this clonotype is medium-sized. The chain is built from TRBV3-1 and TRBJ2-7, with 12 bases identical to TRBD2. The CDR3 covers 16 residues. V shed 4 bases, J shed 7 bases, and the junction held 11 bases outside the gene matches. Per germline, CDR1 LGHDT and CDR2 YNNKEL (reference sequence). The CDR3 here is CASSPTQLAGGVEQYF. The DNA of the CDR3 is TGTGCCAGCAGCCCAACCCAACTAGCGGGGGGTGTTGAGCAGTACTTC.

The chain joins TRBV14 to TRBJ1-2, with TRBD1 as a possible D gene (5 bases). Trimming took 3 bases from V and 3 from J, leaving 11 bases between them. From germline, CDR1 is SGHDN and CDR2 FVKESK. The CDR3 length is 14 residues. DNA of the CDR3: TGTGCCAGCAGCCACACGGGGGTGTACTATGGCTACACCTTC. Translating gives CASSHTGVYYGYTF.

The chain combines TRBV7-9 with TRBJ2-1; 8 positions agree with TRBD2. Germline V gene data show CDR1 as SEHNR and CDR2 as FQNEAQ (reference sequence). V shed 5 bases and J 5 bases; nucleotides not matched to a gene: 17. The CDR3 covers 18 residues. This chain's CDR3 is CASSGDSFWRGANNEQFF. DNA for the CDR3: TGTGCCAGCAGCGGTGACTCCTTCTGGCGGGGGGCAAACAATGAGCAGTTCTTC.

This clonotype was counted many times. This rearrangement joins TRBV27 to TRBJ1-5; no reliable D call. Looked up from germline, CDR1 is MNHEY and CDR2 is SMNVEV (reference sequence). The CDR3 covers 14 residues. The V and J ends lost 3 bases and 0 bases respectively, with 6 bases between them. CDR3 sequence: CASSLGYSNQPQHF. The CDR3 DNA reads as TGTGCCAGCAGTTTGGGTTATAGCAATCAGCCCCAGCATTTT.

This clonotype appeared many times. This sequence joins TRBV29-1 and TRBJ1-1; a weak D match, TRBD1 (5 bases). Trimming took 7 bases from V and 5 from J, leaving 20 bases between them. The CDR3 is 14 residues long. CDR1 and CDR2 (germline): SQVTM, ANQGSEA. CDR3 in amino acids: CSAGTLWEGTEAFF. The DNA of the CDR3 is TGCAGCGCTGGGACCTTGTGGGAAGGGACTGAAGCTTTCTTT.

By share, this clonotype counts as medium-sized. The rearrangement joins TRBV6-1 to TRBJ2-3; tentatively, D is TRBD2 (5 bases). Trimming removed 2 bases from V and 5 bases from J, with 23 bases in between. The germline V gene encodes CDR1 MNHNS and CDR2 SASEGT. The CDR3 loop spans 18 amino acids. CDR3 sequence: CASSEPLVVTSLGDTQYF. The CDR3 nucleotides read TGTGCCAGCAGTGAACCCCTAGTCGTCACTAGTTTGGGAGATACGCAGTATTTT.

This clonotype was counted at least ten times. This chain links TRBV28 with TRBJ2-2, with D perhaps matching TRBD1 (6 bases). Germline assignment: CDR1 MDHEN and CDR2 SYDVKM. This CDR3 contains 11 residues. Trimming took off 6 bases at V and 14 bases at J, with 13 bases between the two ends. The chain's CDR3 is CASSPTGPLFF. CDR3 nucleotide sequence: TGTGCCAGCAGCCCTACAGGGCCCCTGTTTTTT.

V usage is TRBV7-3 and J usage is TRBJ2-7; 8 bases are shared with TRBD2. V was clipped by 6 bases and J by 7 bases; unmatched bases: 8. The germline V gene encodes CDR1 SGHTA and CDR2 FQGTGA. The CDR3 runs to 13 residues. CDR3 DNA: TGTGCCAGCAGGTCCGTCGCGGGGGGAGAGCAGTACTTC. Its translation is CASRSVAGGEQYF. Together with reference TRBV7-3 and TRBJ2-7, the CDR3 gives the full variable domain: GAGVSQTPSNKVTEKGKYVELRCDPISGHTALYWYRQSLGQGPEFLIYFQGTGAADDSGLPNDRFFAVRPEGSVSTLKIQRTERGDSAVYLCASRSVAGGEQYFGPGTRLTVT.

This clonotype has ten or more counts. The chain is built from TRBV5-8 and TRBJ1-2; D is possibly TRBD1 (6 bases). CDR3 size: 15 residues. V lost 2 bases, J lost 4 bases, and 15 bases lay in between. Per the germline V gene, CDR1 is SGHTS and CDR2 is YDEGEE. CDR3 residues: CASSFSSGHVYGYTF. The CDR3 nucleotides are TGTGCCAGCAGCTTTTCATCGGGACATGTCTATGGCTACACCTTC. The variable domain in full, completed from reference TRBV5-8 and TRBJ1-2, reads EAGVTQSPTHLIKTRGQQATLRCSPISGHTSVYWYQQALGLGLQFLLWYDEGEERNRGNFPPRFSGRQFPNYSSELNVNALELEDSALYLCASSFSSGHVYGYTFGSGTRLTVV.

In its sample, this clonotype was seen many times. The chain recombines TRBV6-5 with TRBJ2-6; D perhaps matches TRBD1 (6 bases). Looked up from germline, CDR1 is MNHEY and CDR2 is SVGAGI. Deletions cut 5 bases from V and 7 bases from J, with 18 bases between. This CDR3 is 16 amino acids long. The CDR3 sequence: CASSKTGLHRANVLTF. The CDR3 DNA reads TGTGCCAGCAGTAAGACAGGTCTCCATCGAGCCAACGTCCTGACTTTC.

This clonotype appeared a few times. This rearrangement joins TRBV4-3 to TRBJ1-6, with D unresolved. CDR3 length: 16 amino acids. Per germline, CDR1 LGHNA and CDR2 YSLEER. Trimming shortened V by 1 base and J by 4 bases, and 11 bases separated the two germline ends. CDR3 sequence reads: CASSQGRLRYNSPLHF. The CDR3 coding sequence is TGCGCCAGCAGCCAAGGTCGGCTACGATATAATTCACCCCTCCACTTT.

This clonotype was seen many times. The J gene is TRBJ1-1, the V gene TRBV6-1; the D gene is possibly TRBD1 (6 bases). The length of the CDR3 is 14 residues. Deletions cut 5 bases from V and 0 bases from J, with 10 bases between. The germline CDR1 and CDR2 sequences are MNHNS and SASEGT. The CDR3: CASSLYRVNTEAFF. In DNA, the CDR3 is TGTGCCAGCAGTCTATACAGGGTGAACACTGAAGCTTTCTTT.

The V and J genes are TRBV7-6 and TRBJ2-3; D may match TRBD1 or TRBD2 (5 bases each). The CDR3 has 18 amino acids. V dropped 0 bases and J dropped 0 bases, with 16 bases sitting between them. CDR1 is SGHVS and CDR2 is FNYEAQ in the germline V gene. CDR3 nucleotides: TGTGCCAGCAGCTTAGCTCTCGGAGGTGACAGTAGCACAGATACGCAGTATTTT. Translation: CASSLALGGDSSTDTQYF.

This clonotype appeared a single time. This chain joins TRBV4-2 and TRBJ1-1; TRBD1 is a possible D gene (5 bases). Looked up from germline, CDR1 is LGHNA and CDR2 is YNFKEQ. This CDR3 has 17 amino acids. Trimming removed 0 bases at V and 2 bases at J, with 16 bases between. CDR3 region: CASSQDGWGGINTEAFF. For the CDR3, the DNA is TGTGCCAGCAGCCAAGACGGGTGGGGGGGAATAAACACTGAAGCTTTCTTT.

This clonotype has ten or more counts. The V and J genes are TRBV10-3 and TRBJ2-3; 7 bases fit TRBD2. This CDR3 is built from 14 residues. CDR1 and CDR2 from the germline V gene are ENHRY and SYGVKD. Trimming removed 5 bases from V and 6 bases from J; junction bases left unmatched: 8. CDR3 sequence: CAISPRGTGDTQYF. CDR3 nucleotides: TGTGCCATCAGTCCGCGGGGGACCGGGGATACGCAGTATTTT.

This clonotype showed up many times. The rearrangement uses TRBV10-3 and TRBJ2-2, with 7 bases matching TRBD2. Trimming cost V 2 bases and J 1 base; bases outside gene matches: 7. The CDR3 has 17 amino acids. Germline V lookup: CDR1 ENHRY, CDR2 SYGVKD. CDR3 DNA: TGTGCCATCAGTGAGGCTGGGGGGGTGAAGAACACCGGGGAGCTGTTTTTT. The encoded protein is CAISEAGGVKNTGELFF.

This chain uses TRBV28 with TRBJ2-1, with TRBD2 matching over 11 bases. Per germline, CDR1 MDHEN and CDR2 SYDVKM. CDR3 length: 16 residues. The V and J ends lost 4 bases and 9 bases, in that order; junction bases with no gene match: 11. CDR3 nucleotide sequence: TGTGCCAGCAGTTCCCGGGTAGCGGGGGGGCCGGGTGAGCAGTTCTTC. This gives the protein CASSSRVAGGPGEQFF.

Relative to its sample, this clonotype is medium-sized (0.01 to 0.1%). This sequence joins TRBV6-5 and TRBJ1-1; no firm D call. CDR1 is MNHEY and CDR2 is SVGAGI in the germline V gene. V lost 6 bases, J lost 1 base, and 15 bases lay in between. This CDR3 comprises 15 residues. The CDR3 DNA reads TGTGCCAGCAGGGCACCCGGCAGGCCGAACACTGAAGCTTTCTTT. It specifies CASRAPGRPNTEAFF.

This clonotype was seen at least ten times. The rearrangement joins TRBV11-2 to TRBJ1-1; D is unclear. The CDR3 has 15 amino acids. Trimming left V 1 base short and J 4 bases short, with 13 bases between. The germline gives CDR1 SGHAT, CDR2 FQNNGV. The CDR3 DNA is TGTGCCAGCAGCTTAGTTAGGGCTCCGGGCACTGAAGCTTTCTTT. Translation gives CASSLVRAPGTEAFF. Combining the CDR3 with reference TRBV11-2 and TRBJ1-1 gives the whole variable domain EAGVAQSPRYKIIEKRQSVAFWCNPISGHATLYWYQQILGQGPKLLIQFQNNGVVDDSQLPKDRFSAERLKGVDSTLKIQPAKLEDSAVYLCASSLVRAPGTEAFFGQGTRLTVV.